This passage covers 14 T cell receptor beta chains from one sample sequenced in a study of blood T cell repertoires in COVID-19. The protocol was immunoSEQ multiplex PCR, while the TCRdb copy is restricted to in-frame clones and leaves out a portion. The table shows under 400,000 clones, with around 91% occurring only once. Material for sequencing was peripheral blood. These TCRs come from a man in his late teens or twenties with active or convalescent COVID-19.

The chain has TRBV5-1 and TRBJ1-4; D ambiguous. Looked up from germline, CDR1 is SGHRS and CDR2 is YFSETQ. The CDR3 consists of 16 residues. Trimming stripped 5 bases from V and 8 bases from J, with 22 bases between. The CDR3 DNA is TGCGCCAGCAGTCCTGGAGGAGGGTTGGATCGAGAAAAACTGTTTTTT. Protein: CASSPGGGLDREKLFF.

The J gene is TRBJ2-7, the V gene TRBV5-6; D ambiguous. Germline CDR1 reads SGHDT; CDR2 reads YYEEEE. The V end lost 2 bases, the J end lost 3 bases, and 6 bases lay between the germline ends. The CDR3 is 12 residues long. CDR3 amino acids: CASSLSRYEQYF. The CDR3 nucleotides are TGTGCCAGCAGCTTATCGCGCTACGAGCAGTACTTC.

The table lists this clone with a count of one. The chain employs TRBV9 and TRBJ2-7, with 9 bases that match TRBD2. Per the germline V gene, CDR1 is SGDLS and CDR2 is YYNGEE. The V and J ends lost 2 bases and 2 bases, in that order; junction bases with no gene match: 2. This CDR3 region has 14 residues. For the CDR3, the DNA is TGTGCCAGCAGCGTGACTAGCGGACCCTACGAGCAGTACTTC. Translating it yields CASSVTSGPYEQYF. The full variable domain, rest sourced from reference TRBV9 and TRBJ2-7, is DSGVTQTPKHLITATGQRVTLRCSPRSGDLSVYWYQQSLDQGLQFLIQYYNGEERAKGNILERFSAQQFPDLHSELNLSSLELGDSALYFCASSVTSGPYEQYFGPGTRLTVT.

This CDR3 reads CASSKLAGGRSEQFF. The CDR3 DNA is TGTGCCAGCAGCAAGCTAGCGGGGGGGCGGTCTGAGCAGTTCTTC. This chain links TRBV11-2 with TRBJ2-1; TRBD2 matches at 12 bases. There are 15 residues in the CDR3. Trimming removed 5 bases from V and 9 bases from J; junction bases left unmatched: 8. From germline, CDR1 is SGHAT and CDR2 FQNNGV.

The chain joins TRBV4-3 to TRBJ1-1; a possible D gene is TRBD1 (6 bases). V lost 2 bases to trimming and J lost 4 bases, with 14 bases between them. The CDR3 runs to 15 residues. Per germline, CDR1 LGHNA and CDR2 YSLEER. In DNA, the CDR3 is TGCGCCAGCAGCCAAAAAGGGGGATGGGGCACTGAAGCTTTCTTT. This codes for CASSQKGGWGTEAFF.

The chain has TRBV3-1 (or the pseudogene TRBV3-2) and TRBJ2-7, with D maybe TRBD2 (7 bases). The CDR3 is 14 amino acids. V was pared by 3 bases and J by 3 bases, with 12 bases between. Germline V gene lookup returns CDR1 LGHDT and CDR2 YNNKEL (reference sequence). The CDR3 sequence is CASSQRGGNYEQYF. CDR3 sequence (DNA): TGTGCCAGCAGCCAGAGGGGGGGGAACTACGAGCAGTACTTC.

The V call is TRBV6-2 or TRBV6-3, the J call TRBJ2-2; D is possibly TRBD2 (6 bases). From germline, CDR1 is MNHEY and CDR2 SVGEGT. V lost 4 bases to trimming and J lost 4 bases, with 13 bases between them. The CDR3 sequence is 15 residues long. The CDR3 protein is CASSSTSSGTGELFF. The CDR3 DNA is TGTGCCAGCAGTTCGACTAGTTCTGGCACCGGGGAGCTGTTTTTT.

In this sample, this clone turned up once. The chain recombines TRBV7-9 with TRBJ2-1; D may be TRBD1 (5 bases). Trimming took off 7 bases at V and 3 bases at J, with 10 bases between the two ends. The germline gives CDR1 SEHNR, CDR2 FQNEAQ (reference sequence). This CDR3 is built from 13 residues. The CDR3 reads CASTPDSYNEQFF. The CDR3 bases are TGTGCCAGCACCCCAGACAGCTACAATGAGCAGTTCTTC.

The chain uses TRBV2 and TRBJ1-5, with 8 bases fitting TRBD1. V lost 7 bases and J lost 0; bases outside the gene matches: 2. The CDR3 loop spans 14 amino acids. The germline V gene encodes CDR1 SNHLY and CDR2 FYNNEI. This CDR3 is CASTTGDSNQPQHF. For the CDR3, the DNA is TGTGCCAGCACGACAGGGGATAGCAATCAGCCCCAGCATTTT.

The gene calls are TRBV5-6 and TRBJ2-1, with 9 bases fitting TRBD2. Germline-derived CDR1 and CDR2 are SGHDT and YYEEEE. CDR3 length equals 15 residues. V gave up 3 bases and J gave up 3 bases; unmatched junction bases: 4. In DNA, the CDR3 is TGTGCCAGCAGCTGGGTAGCGGGAGACTACAATGAGCAGTTCTTC. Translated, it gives CASSWVAGDYNEQFF.

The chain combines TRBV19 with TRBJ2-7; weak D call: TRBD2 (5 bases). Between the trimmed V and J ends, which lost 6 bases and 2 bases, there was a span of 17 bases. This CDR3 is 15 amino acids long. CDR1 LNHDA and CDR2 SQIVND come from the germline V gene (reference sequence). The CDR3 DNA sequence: TGTGCCAGTAGCGTGACGTACTTCGGGACCTACGAGCAGTACTTC. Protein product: CASSVTYFGTYEQYF. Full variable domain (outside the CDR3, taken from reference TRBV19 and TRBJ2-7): DGGITQSPKYLFRKEGQNVTLSCEQNLNHDAMYWYRQDPGQGLRLIYYSQIVNDFQKGDIAEGYSVSREKKESFPLTVTSAQKNPTAFYLCASSVTYFGTYEQYFGPGTRLTVT.

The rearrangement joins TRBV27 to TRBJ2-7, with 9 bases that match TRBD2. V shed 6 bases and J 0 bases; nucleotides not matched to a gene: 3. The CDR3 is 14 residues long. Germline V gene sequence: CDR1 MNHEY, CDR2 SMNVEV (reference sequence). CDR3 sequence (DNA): TGTGCCAGCAGCAAACTAGCGGGCTCCTACGAGCAGTACTTC. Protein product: CASSKLAGSYEQYF.

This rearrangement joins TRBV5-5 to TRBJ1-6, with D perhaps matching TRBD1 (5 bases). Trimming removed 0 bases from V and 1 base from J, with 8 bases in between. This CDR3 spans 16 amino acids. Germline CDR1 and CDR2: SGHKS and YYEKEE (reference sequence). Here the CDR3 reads CASSLGQGSYNSPLHF. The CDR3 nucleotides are TGTGCCAGCAGCTTGGGTCAGGGATCCTATAATTCACCCCTCCACTTT.

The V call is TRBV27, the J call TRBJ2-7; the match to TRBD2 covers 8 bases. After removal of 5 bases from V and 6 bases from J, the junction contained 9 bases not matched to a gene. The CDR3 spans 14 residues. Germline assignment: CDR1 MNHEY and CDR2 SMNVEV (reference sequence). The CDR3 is CASSRGGAGGEQYF. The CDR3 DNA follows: TGTGCCAGCAGTCGGGGGGGGGCGGGAGGCGAGCAGTACTTC.